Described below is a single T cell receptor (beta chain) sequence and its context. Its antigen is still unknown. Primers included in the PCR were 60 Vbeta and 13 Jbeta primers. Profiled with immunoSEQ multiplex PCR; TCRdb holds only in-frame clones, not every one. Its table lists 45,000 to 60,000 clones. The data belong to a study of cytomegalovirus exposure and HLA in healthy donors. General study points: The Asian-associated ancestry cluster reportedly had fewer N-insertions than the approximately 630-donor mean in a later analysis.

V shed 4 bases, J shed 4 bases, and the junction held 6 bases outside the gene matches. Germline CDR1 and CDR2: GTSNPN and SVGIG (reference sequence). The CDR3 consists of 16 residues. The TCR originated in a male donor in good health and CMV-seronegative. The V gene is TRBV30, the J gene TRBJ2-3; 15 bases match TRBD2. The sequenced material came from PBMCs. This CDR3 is CAWNPGLAGGADTQYF. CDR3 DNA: TGTGCCTGGAACCCGGGACTAGCGGGGGGCGCAGATACGCAGTATTTT. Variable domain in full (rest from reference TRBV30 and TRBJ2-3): SQTIHQWPATLVQPVGSPLSLECTVEGTSNPNLYWYRQAAGRGLQLLFYSVGIGQISSEVPQNLSASRPQDRQFILSSKKLLLSDSGFYLCAWNPGLAGGADTQYFGPGTRLTVL.